A single sample is the source of the 23 T cell receptor beta chains below, sequenced in a study of shared clonotypes between healthy human individuals. The method was immunoSEQ multiplex PCR; TCRdb's version includes in-frame clones alone and lacks a portion of them. The sample carries under 2.5 million clones, 80% to 95% recorded once. The material sequenced was naive CD4+ T cells from PBMCs. Indicated subset: CD45RA+ positively selected. All receptors come from a young man in good health. Some clones in this sample may be carry-over from other donors' samples.

The CDR3 DNA is TGCAGCGTTGAAGCTGTCAGAAGCACAGATACGCAGTATTTT. This sequence encodes CSVEAVRSTDTQYF. The chain employs TRBV29-1 and TRBJ2-3; D gene unclear. V dropped 1 base and J dropped 0 bases, with 8 bases sitting between them. Germline lookup yields CDR1 SQVTM and CDR2 ANQGSEA. The CDR3 is 14 amino acids.

The chain recombines TRBV6-5 with TRBJ2-7; possible D gene TRBD1, 6 bases. The CDR3 has 13 amino acids. Between the trimmed V and J ends, which lost 4 bases and 3 bases, there was a span of 10 bases. CDR1 and CDR2 from the germline V gene are MNHEY and SVGAGI. In DNA form, the CDR3 reads TGTGCCAGCAGTTCAGGACAGTACTACGAGCAGTACTTC. Translation gives CASSSGQYYEQYF.

This clone has just one count. This sequence joins TRBV5-4 and TRBJ2-7, with 12 bases aligning to TRBD2. The germline V gene has CDR1 SGHNT and CDR2 YYREEE (reference sequence). V was clipped by 1 base and J by 1 base; unmatched bases: 0. The CDR3 has 15 residues. The CDR3 region has the DNA TGTGCCAGCAGCTTGACTAGCGGGAGGTCCTACGAGCAGTACTTC. Translation: CASSLTSGRSYEQYF. The full variable domain, in which reference TRBV5-4 and TRBJ2-7 provide the parts outside the CDR3, is ETGVTQSPTHLIKTRGQQVTLRCSSQSGHNTVSWYQQALGQGPQFIFQYYREEENGRGNFPPRFSGLQFPNYSSELNVNALELDDSALYLCASSLTSGRSYEQYFGPGTRLTVT.

The rearrangement links TRBV2 to TRBJ2-3; 9 bases align to TRBD2. The V and J ends lost 2 bases and 5 bases, in that order; junction bases with no gene match: 8. The CDR3 runs 16 residues. CDR1 and CDR2 from the germline V gene are SNHLY and FYNNEI. The CDR3 is CASSELGSGRGDTQYF. The CDR3 nucleotides are TGTGCCAGCAGTGAATTGGGTAGCGGGAGAGGAGATACGCAGTATTTT.

The V gene is TRBV29-1, the J gene TRBJ1-1, with 10 bases aligning to TRBD1. V lost 6 bases and J lost 1; bases outside the gene matches: 11. The germline gives CDR1 SQVTM, CDR2 ANQGSEA. This CDR3 has 16 residues. The CDR3 DNA reads TGCAGCGTCGGCGGACAGGGGGGCTCGACGAACACTGAAGCTTTCTTT. This gives the protein CSVGGQGGSTNTEAFF.

The chain recombines TRBV28 with TRBJ1-5; D unclear. The germline CDR1 and CDR2 sequences are MDHEN and SYDVKM. This CDR3 contains 14 residues. V was cut by 3 bases and J by 3 bases, with 9 bases left in between. The CDR3 spells CASSLYGPNQPQHF. The CDR3 bases are TGTGCCAGCAGTTTGTACGGTCCCAATCAGCCCCAGCATTTT.

This clone appeared once. The rearrangement joins TRBV19 to TRBJ2-1, with D possibly being TRBD2 (6 bases). Germline CDR1 and CDR2: LNHDA and SQIVND (reference sequence). This CDR3 comprises 16 residues. The V end lost 6 bases, the J end lost 1 base, and 16 bases lay between the germline ends. The CDR3 spells CASSRSAGPSYNEQFF. DNA for the CDR3: TGTGCCAGTAGCCGATCGGCGGGACCATCCTACAATGAGCAGTTCTTC.

The V and J genes are TRBV11-3 and TRBJ2-1; 9 bases align to TRBD1. Germline CDR1 and CDR2: SGHNT and YENEEA. V dropped 3 bases and J dropped 5; count of bases not matched to a gene: 5. The CDR3 covers 15 residues. CDR3 in amino acids: CASSFRTGVDNEQFF. CDR3 sequence (DNA): TGTGCCAGCAGCTTCCGGACAGGGGTCGACAATGAGCAGTTCTTC. Drawing the rest from reference TRBV11-3 and TRBJ2-1, the complete variable domain is EAGVVQSPRYKIIEKKQPVAFWCNPISGHNTLYWYLQNLGQGPELLIRYENEEAVDDSQLPKDRFSAERLKGVDSTLKIQPAELGDSAVYLCASSFRTGVDNEQFFGPGTRLTVL.

The rearrangement links TRBV7-3 to TRBJ2-1; TRBD2 aligns across 15 bases. This CDR3 has 16 amino acids. After removal of 4 bases from V and 10 bases from J, the junction contained 8 bases not matched to a gene. Germline lookup yields CDR1 SGHTA and CDR2 FQGTGA. Here the CDR3 reads CASSSPGLAGGEEQFF. Here the CDR3 DNA reads TGTGCCAGCAGCTCCCCGGGACTAGCGGGAGGAGAGGAGCAGTTCTTC.

This chain joins TRBV18 and TRBJ1-1; D is ambiguous. CDR1 and CDR2 from the germline V gene are KGHSH and LQKENI. The ends were cut back, 3 bases at V and 4 bases at J, with 15 bases in the middle. This CDR3 comprises 15 residues. DNA of the CDR3: TGTGCCAGCTCACCCGGACTCGAGCTTTTCACTGAAGCTTTCTTT. It codes for CASSPGLELFTEAFF.

The genes are TRBV29-1 and TRBJ2-7, with D perhaps matching TRBD1 or TRBD2 (6 bases each). This CDR3 contains 16 residues. The germline V and J ends were trimmed by 6 bases and 7 bases, with 28 bases remaining between them. Germline V gives CDR1 SQVTM, CDR2 ANQGSEA. This chain's CDR3 is CSVQGGFGESRGEQYF. The CDR3 DNA reads as TGCAGCGTCCAAGGGGGGTTCGGGGAAAGCCGGGGTGAGCAGTACTTC.

Notes on this clone: A junction boundary mismatches the germline segment, possibly from a read error. The chain combines TRBV28 with TRBJ2-1, with 10 bases identical to TRBD2. The length of the CDR3 is 10 residues. CDR1 MDHEN and CDR2 SYDVKM come from the germline V gene. CDR3 sequence reads: CASSPSGRLF. The CDR3 DNA follows: TGTGCCAGCAGTCCTAGCGGGAGACTCTTC.

This clone was counted between two and nine times. This sequence joins TRBV12-5 and TRBJ1-2; weak D call: TRBD1 (5 bases). The V and J ends lost 3 bases and 4 bases respectively, with 18 bases between them. The length of the CDR3 is 16 residues. Germline values: CDR1 LGHNT, CDR2 FRNRAP. This CDR3 reads CASGFSHTGGPYGYTF. The DNA of the CDR3 is TGTGCTAGTGGTTTTAGCCACACAGGCGGTCCCTATGGCTACACCTTC.

The V gene is TRBV2, the J gene TRBJ1-4; the D is unclear. CDR3 length: 14 amino acids. Germline V lookup: CDR1 SNHLY, CDR2 FYNNEI. Trimming removed 7 bases from V and 6 bases from J, with 15 bases in between. CDR3 protein: CASTITRRDEKLFF. As DNA, the CDR3 is TGTGCCAGCACCATAACCAGAAGGGATGAAAAACTGTTTTTT. Full variable domain (missing parts from reference TRBV2 and TRBJ1-4): EPEVTQTPSHQVTQMGQEVILRCVPISNHLYFYWYRQILGQKVEFLVSFYNNEISEKSEIFDDQFSVERPDGSNFTLKIRSTKLEDSAMYFCASTITRRDEKLFFGSGTQLSVL.

The DNA for the CDR3 is TGTGCCAGCTCGACCGGGACAGGGACACCCCCCTATGAGCAGTTCTTC. Translated, it gives CASSTGTGTPPYEQFF. The genes are TRBV4-2 and TRBJ2-1; 9 bases map to TRBD1. With 8 bases clipped from V and 8 bases from J, the junction kept 16 bases outside the gene matches. The CDR3 has 16 amino acids. CDR1 is LGHNA and CDR2 is YNFKEQ in the germline V gene.

The chain uses TRBV19 and TRBJ2-7; 8 bases match TRBD1. V dropped 5 bases and J dropped 3; count of bases not matched to a gene: 12. CDR1 LNHDA and CDR2 SQIVND come from the germline V gene (reference sequence). This CDR3 is 16 amino acids long. The CDR3 nucleotides read TGTGCCAGTAGTCAAGGGACAGGCTCCCCCCTCTACGAGCAGTACTTC. Protein: CASSQGTGSPLYEQYF.

The V gene is TRBV7-3, the J gene TRBJ2-2, with 9 bases identical to TRBD2. Per the germline V gene, CDR1 is SGHTA and CDR2 is FQGTGA. CDR3 length: 16 residues. Trimming at V came to 5 bases and at J to 4 bases, leaving 8 bases not matched to a gene. The CDR3 DNA reads TGTGCCAGCAGCCTGGGGGCTAGCGGGACCACCGGGGAGCTGTTTTTT. Residues: CASSLGASGTTGELFF. Full variable domain (rest looked up from reference TRBV7-3 and TRBJ2-2): GAGVSQTPSNKVTEKGKYVELRCDPISGHTALYWYRQSLGQGPEFLIYFQGTGAADDSGLPNDRFFAVRPEGSVSTLKIQRTERGDSAVYLCASSLGASGTTGELFFGEGSRLTVL.

This chain joins TRBV27 and TRBJ2-7; TRBD2 matches 13 bases. The CDR3 length is 19 residues. Germline loops: CDR1 MNHEY, CDR2 SMNVEV (reference sequence). V lost 8 bases, J lost 4 bases, and 20 bases stayed unmatched. The CDR3 here is CASRRITSGTSGTAYEQYF. The DNA of the CDR3 is TGTGCCAGCCGAAGAATCACCTCCGGGACTAGCGGGACCGCATACGAGCAGTACTTC.

The V gene is TRBV29-1, the J gene TRBJ2-7; 7 bases fit TRBD2. The CDR3 covers 11 residues. The junction had 1 base not matched to a gene; V was cut back by 3 bases and J by 5 bases. Per the germline V gene, CDR1 is SQVTM and CDR2 is ANQGSEA. The CDR3 here is CSVEGGNEQYF. CDR3 bases: TGCAGCGTTGAGGGGGGGAACGAGCAGTACTTC.

In nucleotides, the CDR3 is TGTGCCAGCGGGGCGGCGGCCAAAAACATTCAGTACTTC. Protein: CASGAAAKNIQYF. This chain joins TRBV6-5 and TRBJ2-4; D is perhaps TRBD1 (5 bases). CDR3 size: 13 residues. The ends were cut back, 8 bases at V and 1 base at J, with 9 bases in the middle. The germline V gene encodes CDR1 MNHEY and CDR2 SVGAGI.

The DNA of the CDR3 is TGTGCCAGCAGCGCGGTGGGGATCTACTCCTACAATGAGCAGTTCTTC. Translating it yields CASSAVGIYSYNEQFF. V is TRBV7-9 and J is TRBJ2-1, with unresolved D. The CDR3 runs 16 residues. Germline assignment: CDR1 SEHNR and CDR2 FQNEAQ (reference sequence). The ends were cut back, 5 bases at V and 0 bases at J, with 14 bases in the middle.

This clone was seen just once. This specimen includes other DNA sequences encoding the same CDR3. The chain couples TRBV5-4 to TRBJ1-2; D gene ambiguous. V was clipped by 2 bases and J by 0 bases, with 5 bases between them. The germline V gene has CDR1 SGHNT and CDR2 YYREEE (reference sequence). The CDR3 length is 13 residues. The CDR3 DNA sequence: TGTGCCAGCAGCTTATCCGCTAACTATGGCTACACCTTC. Translated, it gives CASSLSANYGYTF.

To note about this clone: The junction does not match germline at one end; this may be a read error. The CDR3: CASTLAGTSGSLIIF. The DNA of the CDR3 is TGTGCCAGCACCCTGGCGGGGACTAGCGGGAGTTTAATCATCTTC. This chain connects TRBV28 to TRBJ2-1; TRBD2 matches at 14 bases. CDR3 size: 15 residues. The germline gives CDR1 MDHEN, CDR2 SYDVKM.